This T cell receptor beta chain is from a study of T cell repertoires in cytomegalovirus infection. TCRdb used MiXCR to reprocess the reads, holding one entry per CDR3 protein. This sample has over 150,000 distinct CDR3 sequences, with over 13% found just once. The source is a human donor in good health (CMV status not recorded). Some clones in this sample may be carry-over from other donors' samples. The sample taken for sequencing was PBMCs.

Here the CDR3 DNA reads TGCGCCAGCAGCCAAGAGAGGAGGGGCGCACGCCTCGGGCAGTTCTTC. Protein product: CASSQERRGARLGQFF. The rearrangement joins TRBV4-1 to TRBJ2-1, with D maybe TRBD2 (6 bases). V was cut by 0 bases and J by 12 bases, with 21 bases left in between. The CDR3 runs to 16 residues. Germline V gives CDR1 MGHRA, CDR2 YSYEKL.